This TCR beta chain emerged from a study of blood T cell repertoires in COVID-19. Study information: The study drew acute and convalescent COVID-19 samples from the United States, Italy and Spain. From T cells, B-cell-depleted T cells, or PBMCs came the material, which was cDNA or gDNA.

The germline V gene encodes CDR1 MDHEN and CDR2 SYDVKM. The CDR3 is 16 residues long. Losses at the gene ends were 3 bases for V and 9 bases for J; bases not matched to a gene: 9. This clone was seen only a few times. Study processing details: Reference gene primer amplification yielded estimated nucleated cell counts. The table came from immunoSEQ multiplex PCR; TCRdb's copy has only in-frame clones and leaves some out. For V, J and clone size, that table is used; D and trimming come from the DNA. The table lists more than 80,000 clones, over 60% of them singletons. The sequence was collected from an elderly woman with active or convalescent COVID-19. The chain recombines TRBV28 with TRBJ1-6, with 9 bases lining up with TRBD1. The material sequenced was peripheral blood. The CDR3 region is CASSFPLGQGSSPLHF. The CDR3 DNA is TGTGCCAGCAGTTTCCCCCTCGGACAGGGGAGTTCACCCCTCCACTTT. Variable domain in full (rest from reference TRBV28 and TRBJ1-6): DVKVTQSSRYLVKRTGEKVFLECVQDMDHENMFWYRQDPGLGLRLIYFSYDVKMKEKGDIPEGYSVSREKKERFSLILESASTNQTSMYLCASSFPLGQGSSPLHFGNGTRLTVT.